The TCR beta chain described here comes from a study of blood T cell repertoires in COVID-19. Study overall: Nucleic acid was either cDNA or gDNA, and it came from T cells, B-cell-depleted T cells, or PBMCs.

Germline CDR1 LNHDA, CDR2 SQIVND (reference sequence). The V segment lost 5 bases and the J segment 2 bases; nucleotides outside the gene matches: 4. The CDR3 loop spans 15 amino acids. Methods used by the authors: Cell counts per sample came from amplifying reference gene primers. The protocol was immunoSEQ multiplex PCR, while the TCRdb copy is restricted to in-frame clones and leaves out a portion. That table is the source of V, J and clone size, and D and trimming were worked out from the DNA. Here the sample spans 110,000 to 150,000 clones, 65% to 90% being singletons. The sample comprised peripheral blood. This sequence was found in a man over 45 with acute or convalescent COVID-19. V and J are TRBV19 and TRBJ2-1; 9 bases are shared with TRBD2. CDR3 in DNA: TGTGCCAGTAGTGTTAGCGGGAGCACCTACAATGAGCAGTTCTTC. The encoded protein is CASSVSGSTYNEQFF.